Here is one T cell receptor (beta chain) with its context. This clonotype has ten or more counts. No antigen is known for it. Base qualities are missing; no much larger clone stands one base away. The CDR3 has 16 amino acids, counting the end cysteine and phenylalanine. The DNA shown is the 48-base CDR3, in frame from base 1. V gives up 1 base and J gives up 0 bases, and the segment between their germline ends measures 16 bases. CDR1 and CDR2 are read off the germline V gene as SQVTM and ANQGSEA. The data derive from a study of T cells in Graves' hyperthyroidism and ophthalmopathy (dated by TCRdb to the late 2010s). In terms of the full investigation: Peripheral blood was collected at initial diagnosis, before any treatment. After blood sampling, hyperthyroidism patients were treated with methimazole at a starting dose of 30 mg daily, and ophthalmopathy patients were treated with high-dose intravenous methylprednisolone. The paper reports TCR Vbeta CDR3 sequencing of more than 120 peripheral blood samples: some 44 ophthalmopathy, fewer than 80 hyperthyroidism and around 17 progressor patients. The approximately 90 discovery patients were randomly split 7:3 into training and test sets. Prospective prediction of ophthalmopathy was tested in an independent validation cohort consisting of roughly 20 hyperthyroidism patients and more than 15 patients who later progressed to ophthalmopathy. In addition, the study compared T-cell repertoires in thyroid tissue and in blood from roughly six Graves' hyperthyroidism patients. TCR V-J signatures able to tell the groups apart were searched for in a discovery cohort of 100 patients, of whom 40 to 45 had Graves' ophthalmopathy and roughly 58 had stable Graves' hyperthyroidism.

Points the paper makes about the study in general: Sample size was not statistically predetermined, and blinding of investigators to group allocation was not performed. In validation, the model predicted progression to ophthalmopathy a median of roughly 6.1 months before onset, with about 70% sensitivity and more than 72% specificity. Most expanded thyroid clonotypes (frequency above 0.001) were also detected in blood, suggesting blood repertoires may reflect thyroid immune responses. A 13 V-J signature model separated ophthalmopathy from stable hyperthyroidism, with approximately 87% sensitivity and 81% to 82% specificity in cross-validation and 80%/75% in testing.

The TCR beta CDR3 regions were amplified from RNA transcripts. The first round of RT-PCR for the TCR CDR3 was performed with the HTBI primer set and the Qiagen OneStep RT-PCR kit. A second multiplex PCR round built the libraries, followed by size selection and purification. Paired-end sequencing of the libraries was performed with 100 bp reads on an Illumina HiSeq2000. The published analysis was carried out like this. Raw data were processed with SOAPnuke, discarding reads with adapters, uncalled bases, mean Phred below 15, or no exact constant-primer or identifier match. COPE v1.2.5 was used to merge the high-quality paired reads, and each unique nucleotide sequence was defined as a clonotype. MiTCR v1.1 was used to align the clonotypes against IMGT TRBV, TRBD and TRBJ reference segments. The analysis was restricted to V-J combinations with a frequency above 0.0001, which together covered 98% to 99.2% of the repertoires. A TCS score was defined as the ratio between F50 (clonal expansion) and ExV (chaos), using BLOSUM62-based TCRdist between CDR3 peptides within each V-J. Welch's t-statistics and random forest reduced roughly 500 V-J features to 10 to 15, which were used in a naive Bayes classifier (R e1071). TCRdb took the public reads, trimmed them with fastp at Q25, ran MiXCR for clone calling and kept in-frame beta chains. Each CDR3 protein appears once, grouped with its most common genes and DNA. These V and J calls are TCRdb output, not the study's own analysis. The sample contains roughly 380,000 distinct CDR3 sequences, over 15% of them found a single time. 15% of the sample is in the top ten clones.

In the ophthalmopathy patients, disease was moderately to severely active, with a Clinical Activity Score of 3 or more, a NOSPECS grade of 4 or more, and a duration of less than 3 months. Exclusion was applied to patients with uncontrolled infections, other autoimmune diseases, pregnancy or lactation. Clinical symptoms, serum thyroxine and TRAb, thyroid ultrasound, and orbital computed tomography formed the basis for the diagnoses. Ficoll-Paque density gradient centrifugation was used to isolate PBMCs from around 10 ml of fresh peripheral blood. Total RNA was extracted using Trizol reagent, and RNA quality was assessed on an Agilent 2100 Bioanalyzer.

Here the chain combines TRBV29-1 and TRBJ2-7; possibly the D gene is TRBD1, per 6 matching bases. The receptor was isolated from a woman in her 40s with Graves' ophthalmopathy. Sequenced material: blood. The CDR3 here reads CSVEGGPSSSSYEQYF. The bases are TGCAGCGTTGAAGGGGGGCCTAGTTCAAGCTCCTACGAGCAGTACTTC.